This T cell receptor (beta chain) is from a study of blood T cell repertoires in COVID-19. Overall study context: The United States, Italy and Spain provided the acute and convalescent COVID-19 samples. Nucleic acid was either cDNA or gDNA, and it came from T cells, B-cell-depleted T cells, or PBMCs.

The authors' processing: For nucleated cells, counts were estimated from reference gene primer amplification. Sequenced by immunoSEQ multiplex PCR; TCRdb stores in-frame clones only, minus some. That table is the source of V, J and clone size, and D and trimming were worked out from the DNA. The sample lists 150,000 to 200,000 clones, around 87% seen once, with over 3.5% in the top ten. CDR3 length equals 15 residues. Germline assignment: CDR1 SGHKS and CDR2 YYEKEE (reference sequence). Trimming pared 5 bases from V and 1 base from J, leaving 10 bases between. The specimen sequenced was peripheral blood. The source is a man in his late teens or twenties with active or convalescent COVID-19. This chain uses TRBV5-5 with TRBJ2-6; D is ambiguous. Here the CDR3 DNA reads TGTGCCAGCAGTCCGTATCTATCTGGGGCCAACGTCCTGACTTTC. As protein: CASSPYLSGANVLTF.